This T cell receptor beta chain was obtained from a study of regulatory T cells in long-lasting Graves disease. Time point denoted: newly diagnosed GD, antithyroid drugs for less than 3 months. The authors made the TCR library using RNA they extracted from PBMCs. This clonotype was seen many times. CDR3 regions were amplified by Arm-PCR using iRepertoire HTBI primers to build TCR beta libraries. TCRdb reprocessed the multiplex PCR reads with MiXCR, giving one entry per CDR3 protein. The sample holds approximately 460,000 distinct CDR3 sequences, about a sixth seen once. V gave up 3 bases and J gave up 2 bases; unmatched junction bases: 5. The CDR3 is made up of 16 amino acids. CDR1 is KGHSH and CDR2 is LQKENI in the germline V gene. The sample also formed part of further work on T cells in Graves' hyperthyroidism and ophthalmopathy.

The chain couples TRBV18 to TRBJ2-1; 9 nucleotides align to TRBD2. This specimen consisted of peripheral blood mononuclear cells (PBMCs), obtained at new diagnosis, from a patient treated with antithyroid drugs. The receptor was derived from a woman in her 30s with Graves disease. CDR3 in DNA: TGTGCCAGCTCACCGACTAGCGGACCCACCTACAATGAGCAGTTCTTC. It specifies CASSPTSGPTYNEQFF.